This T cell receptor beta chain derives from a study of cytomegalovirus exposure and HLA in healthy donors. Study as a whole: Sequencing of some 190 million T cells in an earlier analysis found 100 million to 140 million unique TCR beta sequences.

Study-wide results and limits: The authors later found most CMV-associated TCR beta chains appeared HLA-restricted. For presence/absence analyses, sequencing depth was assumed to be roughly uniform across donors. Later on, an analysis showed TCR association rates differing by HLA locus, with DRB1 the most and HLA-C the fewest.

Amplification used 60 Vbeta primers and 13 Jbeta primers. Libraries were prepared by immunoSEQ multiplex PCR; TCRdb keeps only in-frame clonotypes and omits some of them. Here the sample spans fewer than 200,000 clones, approximately 80% being singletons. The table lists this clone with a count of one. Its antigen remains unknown. The sequence came from a young woman in good health and CMV-seronegative. Material: PBMCs.

The CDR3, as DNA: TGCGCCAGCAGCCAACCTCTGGGACAGACTACAGATACGCAGTATTTT. Translation gives CASSQPLGQTTDTQYF. The rearrangement joins TRBV4-1 to TRBJ2-3; TRBD1 agrees at 7 bases. This CDR3 spans 16 amino acids. With 2 bases clipped from V and 3 bases from J, the junction kept 8 bases outside the gene matches. Germline V gene lookup returns CDR1 MGHRA and CDR2 YSYEKL.